Shown below are 8 T cell receptor beta chains from a single sample sequenced in a study of T cell responses to AZD1222 COVID-19 vaccine. Data came from immunoSEQ multiplex PCR; TCRdb stores just in-frame clones and leaves some out. This sample has about 140,000 clones; more than 80% occur once, and the top ten carry about 1.5%. This specimen consisted of peripheral blood, obtained on day 0 of AZD1222 vaccination. The origin of the receptors is an adult in good health.

This sequence joins TRBV30 and TRBJ2-5; weak D call: TRBD2 (5 bases). V lost 2 bases, J lost 5 bases, and 21 bases lay in between. This CDR3 spans 16 amino acids. CDR1 is GTSNPN and CDR2 is SVGIG in the germline V gene (reference sequence). The CDR3 here is CAWSIPSRDVWETQYF. The CDR3 nucleotides read TGTGCCTGGAGTATCCCTTCCCGGGATGTGTGGGAGACCCAGTACTTC.

The J gene is TRBJ1-1, the V gene TRBV6-1; D gene ambiguous. Trimming removed 2 bases at V and 7 bases at J, with 11 bases between. In germline, CDR1 is MNHNS, CDR2 SASEGT. This CDR3 region has 13 residues. This chain's CDR3 is CASSESYRFEAFF. The DNA of the CDR3 is TGTGCCAGCAGTGAATCTTATCGTTTTGAAGCTTTCTTT.

The chain links TRBV6-5 to TRBJ2-7; 8 bases fit TRBD1. Germline values: CDR1 MNHEY, CDR2 SVGAGI. The CDR3 covers 14 residues. V trimming: 10 bases; J trimming: 4 bases; junction bases outside the gene matches: 12. The CDR3 here is CATFTTGVKYEQYF. Here the CDR3 DNA reads TGTGCCACCTTCACGACAGGGGTTAAGTACGAGCAGTACTTC.

The gene calls are TRBV7-3 and TRBJ1-2; D gene unclear. This CDR3 is 12 amino acids long. V was trimmed by 2 bases and J by 4 bases, leaving 5 bases between them. Germline CDR1 and CDR2: SGHTA and FQGTGA. The CDR3 DNA reads as TGTGCCAGCAGCTTAGAAGGCTATGGCTACACCTTC. Translating it yields CASSLEGYGYTF.

The chain combines TRBV30 with TRBJ1-2; no definite D call. This CDR3 region has 15 residues. Germline V lookup: CDR1 GTSNPN, CDR2 SVGIG (reference sequence). Trimming removed 5 bases at V and 1 base at J, with 17 bases between. The CDR3 region has the DNA TGTGCCTGGGCGAGACCGGGAACCCTTAACTATGGCTACACCTTC. It translates to CAWARPGTLNYGYTF. The variable domain in full, with the rest retrieved from reference TRBV30 and TRBJ1-2, is SQTIHQWPATLVQPVGSPLSLECTVEGTSNPNLYWYRQAAGRGLQLLFYSVGIGQISSEVPQNLSASRPQDRQFILSSKKLLLSDSGFYLCAWARPGTLNYGYTFGSGTRLTVV.

The V call is TRBV3-1 (or the pseudogene TRBV3-2), the J call TRBJ1-3; no firm D call. Germline V gene sequence: CDR1 LGHDT, CDR2 YNNKEL (reference sequence). Trimming removed 6 bases at V and 6 bases at J, with 9 bases between. The CDR3 runs to 12 residues. DNA for the CDR3: TGTGCCAGCAGTCAGGCCAAAAACACCATATATTTT. It codes for CASSQAKNTIYF.

V and J are TRBV19 and TRBJ1-1; possibly TRBD1 for D (5 bases). The CDR3 runs 13 residues. V lost 2 bases to trimming and J lost 7 bases, with 11 bases between them. Germline CDR1 reads LNHDA; CDR2 reads SQIVND (reference sequence). DNA for the CDR3: TGTGCCAGTAGTATAAAGGAGACAGTTGAAGCTTTCTTT. Its translation: CASSIKETVEAFF.

The chain carries TRBV27 and TRBJ2-1, with 7 bases that match TRBD1. Germline V gene sequence: CDR1 MNHEY, CDR2 SMNVEV (reference sequence). V shed 5 bases and J 2 bases; nucleotides not matched to a gene: 6. This CDR3 has 15 amino acids. CDR3 in amino acids: CASSTRTGAYNEQFF. The CDR3 DNA is TGTGCCAGCAGTACAAGGACAGGAGCCTACAATGAGCAGTTCTTC.